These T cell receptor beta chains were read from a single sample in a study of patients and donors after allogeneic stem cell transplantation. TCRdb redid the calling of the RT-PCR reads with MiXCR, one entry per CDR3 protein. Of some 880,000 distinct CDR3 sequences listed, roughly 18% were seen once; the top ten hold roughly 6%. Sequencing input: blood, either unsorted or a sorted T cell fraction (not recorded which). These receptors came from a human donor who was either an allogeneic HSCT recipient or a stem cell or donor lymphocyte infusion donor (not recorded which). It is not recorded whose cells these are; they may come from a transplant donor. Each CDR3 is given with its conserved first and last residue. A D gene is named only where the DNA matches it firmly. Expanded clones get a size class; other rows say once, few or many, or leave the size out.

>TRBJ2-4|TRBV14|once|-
TGTGCCAGCAGCCAAGGCAGGGGTTTAGCCAAAAACATTCAGTACTTC
CASSQGRGLAKNIQYF
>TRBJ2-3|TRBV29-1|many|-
TGCAGCGTTGGGGTAGGGCCCACAGATACGCAGTATTTT
CSVGVGPTDTQYF
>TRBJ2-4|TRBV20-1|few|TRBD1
TGCAGTGCTAGAGTCAGGGGGCCCTGGGATGGCAAAAACATTCAGTACTTC
CSARVRGPWDGKNIQYF
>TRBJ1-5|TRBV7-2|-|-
TGTGCCAGCAGCTTAGGGGTATGGCAGCCCCAGCATTTT
CASSLGVWQPQHF
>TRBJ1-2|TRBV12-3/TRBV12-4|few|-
TGTGCCAGCAGTTTAGCGCTCGGCAGGTCCTACTATGGCTACACCTTC
CASSLALGRSYYGYTF
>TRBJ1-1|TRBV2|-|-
TGTGCCAGCAGTCAGGACAGCATGCGAAACACTGAAGCTTTCTTT
CASSQDSMRNTEAFF
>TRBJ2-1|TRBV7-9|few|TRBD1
TGTGCCAGCAGCCCCCCGACAGGGGGGGTGCATTTGTATGAGCAGTTCTTC
CASSPPTGGVHLYEQFF
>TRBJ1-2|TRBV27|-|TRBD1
TGTGCCAGCAGTACAGGGGCTCATGGCTACACCTTC
CASSTGAHGYTF
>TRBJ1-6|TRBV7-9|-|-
TGTGCCAGCAGCCTAGGAGGAGCGGCAGGATCACCCCTCCACTTT
CASSLGGAAGSPLHF
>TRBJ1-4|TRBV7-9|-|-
TGTGCCAGCAGCCACGCCTTGAGAGATAATGAAAAACTGTTTTTT
CASSHALRDNEKLFF
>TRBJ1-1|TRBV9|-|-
TGTGCCAGCAGCGTAGGTGGGAGGGACACTGAAGCTTTCTTT
CASSVGGRDTEAFF
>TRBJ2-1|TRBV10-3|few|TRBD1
TGTGCCACTCAAGGACAGGGGAATGAGCAGTTCTTC
CATQGQGNEQFF
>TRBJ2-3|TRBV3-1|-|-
TGTGCCAGCAGCCATGGGGACTCCCGCGGTACGCAGTATTTT
CASSHGDSRGTQYF
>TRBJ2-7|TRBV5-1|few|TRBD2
TGCGCCAGCAGCCCCGGGGGAGGGAGCTCCTACGAGCAGTACTTC
CASSPGGGSSYEQYF
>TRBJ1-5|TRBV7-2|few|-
TGTGCCAGCAGCTTAGGAGTCAACAATCAGCCCCAGCATTTT
CASSLGVNNQPQHF
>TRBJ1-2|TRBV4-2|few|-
TGTGCCAGCAGCCAAGCTCCCCAGGGAAGCTATGGCTACACCTTC
CASSQAPQGSYGYTF
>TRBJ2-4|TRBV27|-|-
TGTGCCAGCAGTTTCACCACCGGGACCGCCAATTTAGTTCAGTACTTC
CASSFTTGTANLVQYF
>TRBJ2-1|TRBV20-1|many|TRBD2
TGCAGTGCTCGAGCGGGAGGGGGCTACAATGAGCAGTTCTTC
CSARAGGGYNEQFF
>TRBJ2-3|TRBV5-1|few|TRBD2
TGCGCCAGCAGCTTGGCCATCAAGAGCGGGGGAAACACAGATACGCAGTATTTT
CASSLAIKSGGNTDTQYF
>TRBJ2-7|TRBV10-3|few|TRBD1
TGTGCCATCAGGGACAGGGACAACGAGCAGTACTTC
CAIRDRDNEQYF
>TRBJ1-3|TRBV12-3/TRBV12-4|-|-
TGTGCCAGCAGTTTTGCGGGGCTAGGTGGAAACACCATATATTTT
CASSFAGLGGNTIYF
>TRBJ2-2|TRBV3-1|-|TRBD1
TGTGCCAGCAGCCAAGTTTTTGGGACAGGGGGAACCGGGGAGCTGTTTTTT
CASSQVFGTGGTGELFF
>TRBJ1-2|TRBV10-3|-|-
TGTGCCATCATCGAAGACAGGTCCGGAGGGGGCTACACCTTC
CAIIEDRSGGGYTF
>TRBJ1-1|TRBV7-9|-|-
TGTGCCAGCAGCTCGAGTCAGGGGATCAACACTGAAGCTTTCTTT
CASSSSQGINTEAFF
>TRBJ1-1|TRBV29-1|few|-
TGCAGCTCCCGAGGGGGGGCGAACACTGAAGCTTTCTTT
CSSRGGANTEAFF
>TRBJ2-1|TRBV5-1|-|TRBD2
TGCGCCAGCAAACAGCGGGAGGGTTACAATGAGCAGTTCTTC
CASKQREGYNEQFF
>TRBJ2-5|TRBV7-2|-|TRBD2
TGTGCCAGCAGCTCGACTAGCGGGGGGCCTCAAGAGACCCAGTACTTC
CASSSTSGGPQETQYF
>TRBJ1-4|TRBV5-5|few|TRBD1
TGTGCCAGCAGCCGTGGACAGGGGGCGGATAATGAAAAACTGTTTTTT
CASSRGQGADNEKLFF
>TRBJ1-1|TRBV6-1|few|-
TGTGCCAGCAGTCCTTATACCCCGGGCGGTTTAAGGACTGAAGCTTTCTTT
CASSPYTPGGLRTEAFF
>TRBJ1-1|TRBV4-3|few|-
TGCGCCAGCAGCCAAGGGGGGGGGCAAATGAACACTGAAGCTTTCTTT
CASSQGGGQMNTEAFF
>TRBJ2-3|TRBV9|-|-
TGTGCCAGCAGCGCCTTTTTTGTGGCAGATACGCAGTATTTT
CASSAFFVADTQYF
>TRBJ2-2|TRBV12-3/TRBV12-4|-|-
TGTGCCAGCTCCGGGGGTTTAGTCACCGGGGAGCTGTTTTTT
CASSGGLVTGELFF
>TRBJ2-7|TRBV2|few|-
TGTGCCAGCAAGACACGCGAGGCCGAGCAGTACTTC
CASKTREAEQYF
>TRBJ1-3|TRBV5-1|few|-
TGCGCCAGCAGCTTGGCCGAGGCCTCCTCTGGAAACACCATATATTTT
CASSLAEASSGNTIYF
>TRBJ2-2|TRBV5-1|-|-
TGCGCCAGCAGCTTAATTGGGTACACCGGGGAGCTGTTTTTT
CASSLIGYTGELFF
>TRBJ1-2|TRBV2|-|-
TGTGCCAGTACGGACAGCTTCTATGGCTACACCTTC
CASTDSFYGYTF
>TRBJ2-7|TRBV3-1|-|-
TGTGCCAGCAGCTGGGGTCTGAATAGCGGCTCCTACGAGCAGTACTTC
CASSWGLNSGSYEQYF
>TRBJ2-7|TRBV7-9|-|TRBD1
TGTGCCAGCAGCTCCCTGTGGACAGGGGAATCTTACGAGCAGTACTTC
CASSSLWTGESYEQYF
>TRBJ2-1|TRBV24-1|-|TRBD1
TGTGCCACCAGTGACGTGACAGGGGGCGCCGACAATGAGCAGTTCTTC
CATSDVTGGADNEQFF
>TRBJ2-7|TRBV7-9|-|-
TGTGCCAGCAGCTTAGTAGGGGGGGCCGGACACGAGCAGTACTTC
CASSLVGGAGHEQYF
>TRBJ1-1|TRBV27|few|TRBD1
TGTGCCAGCAGTTCCTGGGACAGGGGGTTGACTGAAGCTTTCTTT
CASSSWDRGLTEAFF
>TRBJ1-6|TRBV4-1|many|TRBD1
TGCGCCAGCAGCCAAGGGACAGGGTGGTCACCCCTCCACTTT
CASSQGTGWSPLHF
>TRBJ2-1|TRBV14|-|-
TGTGCCAGCAGCCAAGATTTAAACTACAATGAGCAGTTCTTC
CASSQDLNYNEQFF
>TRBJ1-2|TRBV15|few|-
TGTGCCACCAGCAGAGATGAGAACTATGGCTACACCTTC
CATSRDENYGYTF
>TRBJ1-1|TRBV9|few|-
TGTGCCAGCAGCCCGAGAGAAGGAGGAGGACTGGGAGCTTTCTTT
CASSPREGGGLGAFF
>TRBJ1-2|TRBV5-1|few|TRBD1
TGCGCCAGCAGTTACAGGGGGCCTCATGGCTACACCTTC
CASSYRGPHGYTF
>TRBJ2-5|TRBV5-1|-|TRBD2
TGCGCCAGCAGCGGGGGACTAGCGGGAATAGAGACCCAGTACTTC
CASSGGLAGIETQYF
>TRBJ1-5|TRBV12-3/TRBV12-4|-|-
TGTGCCAGCAGTTGGGGTGGCAATCAGCCCCAGCATTTT
CASSWGGNQPQHF
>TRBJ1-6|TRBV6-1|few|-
TGTGCCAGCAGTGAAGCATGGGCAGGTTCCTCACCCCTCCACTTT
CASSEAWAGSSPLHF
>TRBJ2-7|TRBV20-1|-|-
TGCAGTGCTAGAGGAGGGTCCAGGGTTAGCGGAGAGCAGTACTTC
CSARGGSRVSGEQYF
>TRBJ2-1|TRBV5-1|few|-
TGCGCCAGCAGCTTCTTACACTCCTACAATGAGCAGTTCTTC
CASSFLHSYNEQFF
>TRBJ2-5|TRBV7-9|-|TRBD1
TGTGCCAGCAGCTTAGCCGGGACAGCCTCCCGGGAGACCCAGTACTTC
CASSLAGTASRETQYF
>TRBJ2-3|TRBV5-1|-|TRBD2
TGCGCCAGCAGCTTCTCCCAGCGGGAGGGTTTCACAGATACGCAGTATTTT
CASSFSQREGFTDTQYF
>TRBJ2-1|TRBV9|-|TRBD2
TGTGCCAGCAGCGTTAGCGGGAGGGCCCCTGGAAATGAGCAGTTCTTC
CASSVSGRAPGNEQFF
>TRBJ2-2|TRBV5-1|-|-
TGCGCCAGCAGCTTAACAAAGACCGGGGAGCTGTTTTTT
CASSLTKTGELFF
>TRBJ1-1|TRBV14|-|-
TGTGCCAGCAGTTCCTCACCGATCAGGCTTGAAGCTTTCTTT
CASSSSPIRLEAFF
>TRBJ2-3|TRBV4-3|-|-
TGCGCCAGCAGCAATGGACAGAGCACAGATACGCAGTATTTT
CASSNGQSTDTQYF
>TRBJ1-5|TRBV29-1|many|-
TGCAGCGTTAGTAGGGAGGGCAATCAGCCCCAGCATTTT
CSVSREGNQPQHF